This T cell receptor (beta chain) was sequenced for a study of blood T cell repertoires in COVID-19. Across the study: Donors in the United States, Italy and Spain gave samples during acute or convalescent COVID-19. From T cells, B-cell-depleted T cells, or PBMCs came the material, which was cDNA or gDNA.

As processed by the authors: Estimated nucleated cell counts came from reference gene primer amplification. TCRdb's table, derived via immunoSEQ multiplex PCR, lists solely in-frame clones and lacks some. The V and J calls and clone size come from that table; D and trimming were worked out from the DNA. The table lists 90,000 to 120,000 clones, 80% to 90% of them singletons. CDR1 SGHTA and CDR2 FQGNSA come from the germline V gene. This CDR3 contains 11 residues. Trimming left V 7 bases short and J 5 bases short, with 8 bases between. Sequenced input: peripheral blood. The TCR was taken from an elderly woman with acute or convalescent COVID-19. V usage is TRBV7-2 and J usage is TRBJ1-1; no clear D. The CDR3 sequence: CASKRQTEAFF. CDR3 DNA sequence: TGTGCCAGCAAGCGGCAGACTGAAGCTTTCTTT.